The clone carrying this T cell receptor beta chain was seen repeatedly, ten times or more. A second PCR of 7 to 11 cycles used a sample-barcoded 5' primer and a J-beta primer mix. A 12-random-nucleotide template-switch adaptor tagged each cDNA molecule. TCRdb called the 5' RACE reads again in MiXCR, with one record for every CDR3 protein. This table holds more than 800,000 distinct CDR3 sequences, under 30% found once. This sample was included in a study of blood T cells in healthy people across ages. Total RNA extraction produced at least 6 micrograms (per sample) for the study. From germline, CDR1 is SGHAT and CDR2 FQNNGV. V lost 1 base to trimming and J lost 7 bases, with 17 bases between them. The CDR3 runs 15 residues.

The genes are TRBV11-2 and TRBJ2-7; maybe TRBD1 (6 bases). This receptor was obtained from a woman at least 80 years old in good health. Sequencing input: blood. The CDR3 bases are TGTGCCAGCAGCTTAGGACAGGCTTGGGGAGTTGAGCAGTACTTC. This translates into CASSLGQAWGVEQYF.